This T cell receptor (beta chain) was found in a study of control samples from healthy donors and cancer patients. TCRdb's copy holds only in-frame clones and misses some; the assay was immunoSEQ multiplex PCR. The sample consists of about 120,000 clones, around nine tenths of them appearing once. V lost 7 bases, J lost 2 bases, and 11 bases lay in between. The CDR3 has 13 amino acids. Germline-derived CDR1 and CDR2 are MNHEY and SMNVEV (reference sequence). The genes are TRBV27 and TRBJ1-1, with D perhaps matching TRBD1 (6 bases). Source material: blood. The TCR sequence derives from a man aged 30 to 39 in good health. In nucleotides, the CDR3 is TGTGCCAGCAAAAAACAGGGAAACACTGAAGCTTTCTTT. Translated, it gives CASKKQGNTEAFF.